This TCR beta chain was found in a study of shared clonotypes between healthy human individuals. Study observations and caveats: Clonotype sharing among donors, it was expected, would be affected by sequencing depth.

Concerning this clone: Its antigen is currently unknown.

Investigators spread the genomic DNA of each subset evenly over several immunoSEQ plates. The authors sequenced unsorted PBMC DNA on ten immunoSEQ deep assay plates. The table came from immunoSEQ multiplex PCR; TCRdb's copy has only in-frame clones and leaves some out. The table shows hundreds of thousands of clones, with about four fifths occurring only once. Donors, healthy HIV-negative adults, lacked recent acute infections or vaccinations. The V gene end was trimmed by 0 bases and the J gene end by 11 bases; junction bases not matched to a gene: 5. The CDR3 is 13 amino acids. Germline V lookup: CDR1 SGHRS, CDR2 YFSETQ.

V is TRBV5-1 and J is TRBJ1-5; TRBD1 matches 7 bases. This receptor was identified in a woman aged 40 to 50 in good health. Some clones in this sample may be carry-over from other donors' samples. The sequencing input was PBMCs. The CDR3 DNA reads TGCGCCAGCAGCTTGGGGGACAGCGGGGCCCAGCATTTT. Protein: CASSLGDSGAQHF.